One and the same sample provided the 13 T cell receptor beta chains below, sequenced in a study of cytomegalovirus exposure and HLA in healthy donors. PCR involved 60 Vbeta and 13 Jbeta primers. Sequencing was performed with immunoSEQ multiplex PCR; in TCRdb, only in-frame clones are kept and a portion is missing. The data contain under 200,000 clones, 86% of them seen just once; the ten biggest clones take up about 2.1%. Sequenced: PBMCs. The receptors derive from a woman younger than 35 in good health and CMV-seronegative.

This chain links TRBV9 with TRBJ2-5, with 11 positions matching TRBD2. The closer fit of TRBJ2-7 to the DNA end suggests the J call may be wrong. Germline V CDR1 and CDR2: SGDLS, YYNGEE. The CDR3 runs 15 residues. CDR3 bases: TGTGCCAGCAGCCTTGGGATAGCGGGGGGGTACGAGCAGTACTTC. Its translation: CASSLGIAGGYEQYF.

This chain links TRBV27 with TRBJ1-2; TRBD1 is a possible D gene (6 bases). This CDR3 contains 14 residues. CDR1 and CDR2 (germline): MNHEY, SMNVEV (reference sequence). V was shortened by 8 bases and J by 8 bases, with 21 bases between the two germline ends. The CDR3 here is CASARDNPVGGYTF. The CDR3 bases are TGTGCCAGCGCTCGGGACAATCCGGTGGGGGGCTACACCTTC.

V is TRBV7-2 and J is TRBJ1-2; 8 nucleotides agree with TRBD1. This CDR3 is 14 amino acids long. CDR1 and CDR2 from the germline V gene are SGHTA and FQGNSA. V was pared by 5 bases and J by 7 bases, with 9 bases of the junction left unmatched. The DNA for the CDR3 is TGTGCCAGCAGCCCAGGACAGGGTAGGGGTGGCTACACCTTC. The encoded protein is CASSPGQGRGGYTF.

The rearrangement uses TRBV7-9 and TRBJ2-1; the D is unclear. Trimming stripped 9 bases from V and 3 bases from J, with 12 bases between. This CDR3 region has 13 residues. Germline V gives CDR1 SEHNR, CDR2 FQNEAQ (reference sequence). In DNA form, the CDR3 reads TGTGCCAGTACCCACCGAGACTACAATGAGCAGTTCTTC. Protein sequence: CASTHRDYNEQFF.

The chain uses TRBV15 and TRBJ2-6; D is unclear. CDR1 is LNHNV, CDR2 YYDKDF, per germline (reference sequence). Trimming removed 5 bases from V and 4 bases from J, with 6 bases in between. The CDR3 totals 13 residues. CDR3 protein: CATSRVGANVLTF. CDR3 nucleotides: TGTGCCACCAGCCGGGTAGGGGCCAACGTCCTGACTTTC.

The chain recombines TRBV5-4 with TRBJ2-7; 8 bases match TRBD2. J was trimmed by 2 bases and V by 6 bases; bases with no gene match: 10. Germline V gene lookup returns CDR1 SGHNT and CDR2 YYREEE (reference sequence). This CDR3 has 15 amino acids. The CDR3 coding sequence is TGTGCCAGCACCCCAATCGGGGGGGCGACCTACGAGCAGTACTTC. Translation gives CASTPIGGATYEQYF.

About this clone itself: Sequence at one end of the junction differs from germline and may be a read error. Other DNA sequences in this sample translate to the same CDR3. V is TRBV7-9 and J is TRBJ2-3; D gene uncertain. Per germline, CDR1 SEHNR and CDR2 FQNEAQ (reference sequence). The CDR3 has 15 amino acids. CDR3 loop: CASSLESVSTDTQYF. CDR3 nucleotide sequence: TGTGCCAGCAGTTTAGAGTCGGTTAGCACAGATACGCAGTATTTT.

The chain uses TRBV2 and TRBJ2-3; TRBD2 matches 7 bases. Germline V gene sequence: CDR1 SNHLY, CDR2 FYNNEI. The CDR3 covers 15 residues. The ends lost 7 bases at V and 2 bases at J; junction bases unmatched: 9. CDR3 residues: CASIRLADLTDTQYF. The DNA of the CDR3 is TGTGCCAGCATTCGACTAGCCGATCTCACAGATACGCAGTATTTT.

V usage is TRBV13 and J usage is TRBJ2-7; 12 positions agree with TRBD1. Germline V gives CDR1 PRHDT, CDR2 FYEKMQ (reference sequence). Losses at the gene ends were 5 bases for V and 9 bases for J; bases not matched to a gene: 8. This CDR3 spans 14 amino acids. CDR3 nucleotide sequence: TGTGCCAGCAGCGGCGGGACAGGGGGCATGGGGCAGTACTTC. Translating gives CASSGGTGGMGQYF.

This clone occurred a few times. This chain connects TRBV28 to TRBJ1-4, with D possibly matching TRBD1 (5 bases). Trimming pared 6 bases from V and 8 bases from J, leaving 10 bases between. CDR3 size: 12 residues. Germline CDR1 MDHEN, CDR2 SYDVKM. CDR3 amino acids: CASRVGGEKLFF. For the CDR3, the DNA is TGTGCCAGCAGGGTCGGGGGAGAAAAACTGTTTTTT.

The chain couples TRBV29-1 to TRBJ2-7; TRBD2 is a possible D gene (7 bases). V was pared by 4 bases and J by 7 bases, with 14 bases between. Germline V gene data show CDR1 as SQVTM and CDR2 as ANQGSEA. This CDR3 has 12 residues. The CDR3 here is CSVGQGRVEQYF. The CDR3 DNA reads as TGCAGCGTTGGCCAGGGGAGGGTTGAGCAGTACTTC.

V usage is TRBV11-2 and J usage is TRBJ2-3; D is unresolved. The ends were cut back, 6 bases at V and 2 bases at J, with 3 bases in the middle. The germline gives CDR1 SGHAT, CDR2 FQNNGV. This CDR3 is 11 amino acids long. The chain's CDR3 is CASSLTDTQYF. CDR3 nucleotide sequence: TGTGCCAGCAGTCTCACAGATACGCAGTATTTT.

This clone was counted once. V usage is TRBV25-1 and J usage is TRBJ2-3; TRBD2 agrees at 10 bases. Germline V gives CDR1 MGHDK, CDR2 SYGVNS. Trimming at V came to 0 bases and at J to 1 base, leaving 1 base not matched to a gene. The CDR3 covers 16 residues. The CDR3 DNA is TGTGCCAGCAGTGAATACGGGACTAGCGGCACAGATACGCAGTATTTT. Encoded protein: CASSEYGTSGTDTQYF.